The 19 T cell receptor beta chains given below trace back to one sample, sequenced in a study of PD-L1 blockade in urothelial cancer. This table comes from immunoSEQ multiplex PCR, and its TCRdb copy is limited to in-frame clones, with some not included. The sample consists of about 45,000 clones, approximately 89% of them appearing once. The input for sequencing was PBMCs, taken around atezolizumab (anti-PD-L1) treatment. The origin of the receptors is a man older than 75 with urothelial cancer.

The J gene is TRBJ2-3, the V gene TRBV20-1; D is uncertain. The germline V and J ends were trimmed by 3 bases and 3 bases, with 4 bases remaining between them. Germline V gene lookup returns CDR1 DFQATT and CDR2 SNEGSKA (reference sequence). There are 11 residues in the CDR3. CDR3 protein: CSARRTDTQYF. The CDR3 nucleotides are TGCAGTGCTAGGAGGACAGATACGCAGTATTTT.

The V gene is TRBV21-1, the J gene TRBJ2-5; TRBD2 is the table's D call, not checked against the DNA. TRBV21-1 counts as a pseudogene. The CDR3 loop spans 16 amino acids. CDR3: CASKREREAKGETQYF. In nucleotides, the CDR3 is TGTGCCAGCAAGAGGGAGCGGGAGGCTAAGGGAGAGACCCAGTACTTC.

The V and J genes are TRBV7-2 and TRBJ2-5; weak D call: TRBD2 (7 bases). CDR1 is SGHTA, CDR2 FQGNSA, per germline. Trimming removed 5 bases from V and 6 bases from J, with 19 bases in between. This CDR3 is built from 15 residues. The CDR3 sequence is CASSPRGGALQTQYF. DNA of the CDR3: TGTGCCAGCAGCCCTCGTGGGGGGGCCTTGCAGACCCAGTACTTC.

V usage is TRBV30 and J usage is TRBJ1-2; D gene uncertain. Germline lookup yields CDR1 GTSNPN and CDR2 SVGIG (reference sequence). This CDR3 has 11 residues. Trimming took off 2 bases at V and 9 bases at J, with 10 bases between the two ends. The CDR3 region has the DNA TGTGCCTGGAGTACAACCCCCCGCTACACCTTC. Protein sequence: CAWSTTPRYTF.

The chain employs TRBV20-1 and TRBJ2-7; D is ambiguous. Germline V gives CDR1 DFQATT, CDR2 SNEGSKA (reference sequence). Trimming stripped 6 bases from V and 2 bases from J, with 5 bases between. The CDR3 runs 10 residues. Written as DNA, the CDR3 is TGCAGTGCGAGCCCCTACGAGCAGTACTTC. This translates into CSASPYEQYF.

This sequence joins TRBV7-9 and TRBJ1-2, with 10 bases matching TRBD1. Trimming took 0 bases from V and 6 from J; bases not matched to a gene: 4. The germline CDR1 and CDR2 sequences are SEHNR and FQNEAQ (reference sequence). The CDR3 has 15 residues. For the CDR3, the DNA is TGTGCCAGCAGCTTAGCCGGGACAGGGGCGGATGGCTACACCTTC. Translating it yields CASSLAGTGADGYTF.

This chain connects TRBV4-1 to TRBJ2-5, with 7 bases matching TRBD1. Trimming removed 4 bases from V and 5 bases from J; junction bases left unmatched: 13. The CDR3 loop spans 16 amino acids. The germline V gene encodes CDR1 MGHRA and CDR2 YSYEKL. The CDR3 spells CASSRKDRDRLETQYF. For the CDR3, the DNA is TGCGCCAGCAGCCGAAAAGACAGGGACCGCCTGGAGACCCAGTACTTC.

The rearrangement links TRBV27 to TRBJ2-7; D is ambiguous. Germline CDR1 is MNHEY and CDR2 is SMNVEV (reference sequence). V shed 1 base and J shed 5 bases, with 12 bases lying between them. This CDR3 comprises 14 residues. CDR3 loop: CASSLYSSPHEQYF. DNA of the CDR3: TGTGCCAGCAGTTTATACTCATCACCCCACGAGCAGTACTTC.

The chain is built from TRBV7-9 and TRBJ2-3; 7 bases fit TRBD1. Germline lookup yields CDR1 SEHNR and CDR2 FQNEAQ (reference sequence). Trimming cost V 6 bases and J 0 bases; bases outside gene matches: 0. This CDR3 comprises 13 residues. The CDR3 region has the DNA TGTGCCAGCAGACAGGGGAGCACAGATACGCAGTATTTT. It yields the protein CASRQGSTDTQYF.

The chain combines TRBV11-3 with TRBJ2-2; no firm D call. There are 12 residues in the CDR3. CDR1 and CDR2 (germline): SGHNT, YENEEA. V gave up 4 bases and J gave up 8 bases, with 8 bases separating them. Here the CDR3 DNA reads TGTGCCAGCAGCTCTGAGGTGGGGGAGCTGTTTTTT. This encodes CASSSEVGELFF.

The rearrangement uses TRBV11-2 and TRBJ1-5; D perhaps matches TRBD1 (5 bases). Germline lookup yields CDR1 SGHAT and CDR2 FQNNGV. The CDR3 has 13 residues. V lost 3 bases, J lost 6 bases, and 9 bases lay in between. In nucleotides, the CDR3 is TGTGCCAGCAGCTTGGGCAGGGTTCAGCCCCAGCATTTT. It translates to CASSLGRVQPQHF.

V gene TRBV5-4 combines with J gene TRBJ2-1; D is perhaps TRBD2 (5 bases). Per the germline V gene, CDR1 is SGHNT and CDR2 is YYREEE (reference sequence). Trimming took off 7 bases at V and 5 bases at J, with 16 bases between the two ends. The CDR3 sequence is 14 residues long. The CDR3 sequence is CASSDGLTNNEQFF. The CDR3 DNA is TGTGCCAGCTCCGACGGACTGACGAACAATGAGCAGTTCTTC.

The chain links TRBV21-1 to TRBJ1-2; TRBD1, the D gene given by the table, was not confirmed from the DNA. TRBV21-1 is reported as a pseudogene. The CDR3 contains 15 residues. This CDR3 is CASSAHPPSWYGYTF. The CDR3 bases are TGTGCCAGCAGCGCACATCCCCCTTCGTGGTATGGCTACACCTTC.

The chain employs TRBV19 and TRBJ2-7, with no clear D. V was pared by 0 bases and J by 6 bases, with 9 bases between. This CDR3 spans 13 amino acids. Germline assignment: CDR1 LNHDA and CDR2 SQIVND (reference sequence). The CDR3 sequence is CASSIERLREQYF. Here the CDR3 DNA reads TGTGCCAGTAGTATAGAGCGCCTTCGCGAGCAGTACTTC.

This chain links TRBV11-2 with TRBJ1-2, with unresolved D. Germline V gene sequence: CDR1 SGHAT, CDR2 FQNNGV. Trimming pared 4 bases from V and 8 bases from J, leaving 17 bases between. The CDR3 length is 14 residues. The CDR3 region is CASSYQEGLEGYTF. As DNA, the CDR3 is TGTGCCAGCAGCTACCAAGAGGGTCTAGAGGGCTACACCTTC. The full variable domain, with the rest looked up from reference TRBV11-2 and TRBJ1-2, is EAGVAQSPRYKIIEKRQSVAFWCNPISGHATLYWYQQILGQGPKLLIQFQNNGVVDDSQLPKDRFSAERLKGVDSTLKIQPAKLEDSAVYLCASSYQEGLEGYTFGSGTRLTVV.

The J gene is TRBJ2-7, the V gene TRBV30; no firm D call. The CDR3 length is 15 residues. Trimming removed 2 bases from V and 6 bases from J, with 20 bases in between. CDR1 and CDR2 from the germline V gene are GTSNPN and SVGIG (reference sequence). This CDR3 is CAWSLTSARRGEQYF. The CDR3 region has the DNA TGTGCCTGGAGTTTAACCAGTGCGCGGCGCGGCGAGCAGTACTTC.

The chain recombines TRBV5-4 with TRBJ2-7; D is undetermined. V lost 4 bases to trimming and J lost 5 bases, with 16 bases between them. CDR1 is SGHNT and CDR2 is YYREEE in the germline V gene (reference sequence). This CDR3 spans 14 amino acids. The CDR3 is CASSGRGGSHEQYF. The CDR3 nucleotides read TGTGCCAGCAGCGGCCGAGGTGGTAGCCACGAGCAGTACTTC.

This chain joins TRBV5-6 and TRBJ2-2, with a possible D match to TRBD2 (6 bases). Germline V CDR1 and CDR2: SGHDT, YYEEEE. The CDR3 has 15 residues. V shed 0 bases and J shed 5 bases, with 11 bases lying between them. In DNA, the CDR3 is TGTGCCAGCAGCTTGGCACCGGGAGTAACCGGGGAGCTGTTTTTT. This codes for CASSLAPGVTGELFF.

The gene calls are TRBV6-5 and TRBJ2-7, with 8 bases identical to TRBD1. Germline lookup yields CDR1 MNHEY and CDR2 SVGAGI. The V and J ends lost 5 bases and 4 bases, in that order; junction bases with no gene match: 7. The CDR3 length is 14 residues. Here the CDR3 reads CASSTDRGLYEQYF. The CDR3 DNA reads TGTGCCAGCAGTACCGACAGGGGTTTATACGAGCAGTACTTC.